The sequence of this T cell receptor (beta chain) was determined in a study of blood T cell repertoires in COVID-19. In the study overall: From T cells, B-cell-depleted T cells, or PBMCs came the material, which was cDNA or gDNA.

One Seattle source followed patients from active infection through their disease course. In the study's own analysis: Estimation of nucleated cell counts relied on the amplification of reference gene primers. Profiling relied on immunoSEQ multiplex PCR, and the TCRdb table lists in-frame clones only, not all of them. The D gene and trimming were derived from the DNA, and the V and J assignments and clone size from that table. The top ten clones hold 2% to 2.5% of a sample with 300,000 to 400,000 clones, around 87% of them seen once. With 7 bases removed from V and 3 bases from J, the gap between germline ends came to 10 bases. There are 12 residues in the CDR3.

The sample comprised peripheral blood. The chain couples TRBV12-3 or TRBV12-4 to TRBJ2-7; D may be TRBD2 (6 bases). The receptor's source is a woman aged 55-75 years with COVID-19, enrolled during active disease. The DNA of the CDR3 is TGTGCCAGCAATTTCGGGGGCTACGAGCAGTACTTC. Amino acid sequence: CASNFGGYEQYF.